The table lists the clone carrying this T cell receptor (beta chain) with a count of one. The data derive from a study of blood T cell repertoires in COVID-19. Across the study: Sites across the United States, Italy and Spain contributed samples from acute and convalescent COVID-19.

Germline loops: CDR1 SGHDT, CDR2 YYEEEE. Trimming stripped 2 bases from V and 7 bases from J, with 6 bases between. This CDR3 comprises 11 residues. This table comes from immunoSEQ multiplex PCR, and its TCRdb copy is limited to in-frame clones, with some not included. The sample holds 30,000 to 35,000 clones, approximately 82% seen once. The origin of this receptor is an elderly man with active or convalescent COVID-19. Sequencing was carried out using peripheral blood. The chain recombines TRBV5-6 with TRBJ1-2; D is unclear. The CDR3 region has the DNA TGTGCCAGCAGCTTACTAGGTGGCTACACCTTC. Translation gives CASSLLGGYTF.